This passage covers 23 T cell receptor beta chains from one sample sequenced in a study of blood T cell repertoires in COVID-19 (dated by TCRdb to 2018 to 2021). Libraries were built with the immunoSEQ multiplex PCR assay. The table was pulled from immuneACCESS by TCRdb, which kept in-frame rearrangements only. Such tables lose some clones; where checked, under half of the loss comes from unresolved V genes, and the rest has no known cause. The table for this sample lists roughly 300,000 clones; about 85% of them were counted only once. The leading ten clones occupy 5.5% to 7% of the sample. Specimen: PBMCs or T cells enriched from blood (not recorded which). These receptors all come from a woman aged 25 to 39 who had recovered from COVID-19.

About this clone itself: A read error may account for a junction end that differs from germline. The chain uses TRBV5-8 and TRBJ1-1, with 12 bases matching TRBD1. The germline V gene encodes CDR1 SGHTS and CDR2 YDEGEE. The CDR3 consists of 12 residues. The CDR3 protein is CASSSPGQGALF. DNA for the CDR3: TGTGCCAGCAGCTCCCCGGGACAGGGGGCTCTCTTT.

In its sample, this clone was seen once. The chain links TRBV30 to TRBJ1-2; 7 bases line up with TRBD1. The junction had 4 bases not matched to a gene; V was cut back by 4 bases and J by 8 bases. This CDR3 is built from 11 residues. Germline-derived CDR1 and CDR2 are GTSNPN and SVGIG (reference sequence). The CDR3 bases are TGTGCCTGGACCAGGGGGAGCGGCTACACCTTC. It codes for CAWTRGSGYTF. The complete variable domain, with remaining parts taken from reference TRBV30 and TRBJ1-2, reads SQTIHQWPATLVQPVGSPLSLECTVEGTSNPNLYWYRQAAGRGLQLLFYSVGIGQISSEVPQNLSASRPQDRQFILSSKKLLLSDSGFYLCAWTRGSGYTFGSGTRLTVV.

The chain uses TRBV30 and TRBJ2-7; possibly TRBD1 for D (7 bases). Germline CDR1 and CDR2: GTSNPN and SVGIG (reference sequence). The CDR3 runs to 15 residues. The V end was cut by 1 base, the J end by 0 bases, with 13 bases between. The CDR3 spells CAWSGGDSSSYEQYF. The CDR3 nucleotides are TGTGCCTGGAGTGGGGGGGACAGCAGCTCCTACGAGCAGTACTTC.

The J gene is TRBJ2-1, the V gene TRBV7-9; 11 bases map to TRBD1. The J segment lost 6 bases and the V segment lost 3 bases, leaving 16 bases of the junction unmatched. The CDR3 has 19 residues. The germline gives CDR1 SEHNR, CDR2 FQNEAQ (reference sequence). This CDR3 reads CASSFPRTGGGLKGNEQFF. The CDR3 DNA reads TGTGCCAGCAGCTTTCCCCGGACAGGGGGCGGCCTTAAGGGCAATGAGCAGTTCTTC.

The chain joins TRBV24-1 to TRBJ2-5, with 11 positions matching TRBD2. The V gene end was trimmed by 4 bases and the J gene end by 3 bases; junction bases not matched to a gene: 3. The germline gives CDR1 KGHDR, CDR2 SFDVKD. The CDR3 has 15 residues. CDR3 coding DNA: TGTGCCACCAGTGACGTAGCGGGGGGGAAAGAGACCCAGTACTTC. Translated: CATSDVAGGKETQYF.

This chain uses TRBV7-8 with TRBJ2-3; 10 bases match TRBD2. This CDR3 has 16 residues. The V and J ends lost 4 bases and 2 bases, in that order; junction bases with no gene match: 6. Germline lookup yields CDR1 SGHVS and CDR2 FQNEAQ. The CDR3 nucleotides are TGTGCCAGCAGCTCGATAGCGGGGGGATCCACAGATACGCAGTATTTT. Translated: CASSSIAGGSTDTQYF.

There are a few counts of this clone. The chain couples TRBV19 to TRBJ1-2, with D unclear. Germline V lookup: CDR1 LNHDA, CDR2 SQIVND (reference sequence). This CDR3 region has 12 residues. Trimming took 6 bases from V and 5 from J, leaving 10 bases between them. The CDR3 protein is CASSRRRYGYTF. CDR3 coding DNA: TGTGCCAGTAGCCGACGGAGATATGGCTACACCTTC.

The chain recombines TRBV9 with TRBJ2-5; D remains ambiguous. V was clipped by 4 bases and J by 5 bases, with 15 bases between them. CDR1 is SGDLS and CDR2 is YYNGEE in the germline V gene. The CDR3 runs to 14 residues. The chain's CDR3 is CASSKHTVVETQYF. The DNA for the CDR3 is TGTGCCAGCAGCAAACACACAGTTGTTGAGACCCAGTACTTC.

The CDR3 is CATLGGDYEQYF. The CDR3 nucleotides are TGTGCCACCCTAGGGGGGGACTACGAGCAGTACTTC. The V and J genes are TRBV10-3 and TRBJ2-7; tentative D call: TRBD2 (7 bases). V lost 10 bases, J lost 3 bases, and 13 bases lay in between. Germline CDR1 is ENHRY and CDR2 is SYGVKD. The CDR3 covers 12 residues.

The chain joins TRBV29-1 to TRBJ2-7, with 7 bases identical to TRBD2. Germline V lookup: CDR1 SQVTM, CDR2 ANQGSEA. The CDR3 has 15 amino acids. Trimming cost V 4 bases and J 8 bases; bases outside gene matches: 17. The CDR3 region is CSVGEGLAVQGKQYF. The CDR3 bases are TGCAGCGTTGGAGAAGGTCTAGCGGTCCAAGGGAAGCAGTACTTC.

About this clone: Mismatch with germline at one junction end may stem from a read error. The rearrangement joins TRBV7-7 to TRBJ2-2, with 8 positions matching TRBD1. Germline CDR1 is SSHAT and CDR2 is FNYEAQ (reference sequence). The CDR3 runs to 17 residues. The CDR3 nucleotides read TGTGCTAGCAGCCCGCTAAAGAGGACAGGGCAGGCCGGGGAGCTGTTTTTT. Its translation: CASSPLKRTGQAGELFF.

The CDR3 reads CASSTGGQYSNQPQHF. The CDR3 bases are TGTGCCAGCAGTACGGGGGGCCAGTATAGCAATCAGCCCCAGCATTTT. This rearrangement joins TRBV27 to TRBJ1-5, with a weak D call TRBD1 (6 bases). The CDR3 sequence is 16 residues long. In germline, CDR1 is MNHEY, CDR2 SMNVEV (reference sequence). Trimming removed 5 bases from V and 0 bases from J, with 14 bases in between.

The chain recombines TRBV2 with TRBJ2-7; D ambiguous. Germline V lookup: CDR1 SNHLY, CDR2 FYNNEI. The CDR3 totals 15 residues. V was cut by 0 bases and J by 2 bases, with 11 bases left in between. The chain's CDR3 is CASSEASFSPYEQYF. The CDR3 DNA is TGTGCCAGCAGTGAAGCCTCCTTCTCCCCCTACGAGCAGTACTTC.

The chain joins TRBV4-1 to TRBJ2-3, with TRBD2 identical over 10 bases. The CDR3 length is 16 residues. Trimming at V came to 1 base and at J to 5 bases, leaving 6 bases not matched to a gene. The germline V gene has CDR1 MGHRA and CDR2 YSYEKL. The CDR3: CASSQVIAGGKDTQYF. The CDR3 DNA reads TGCGCCAGCAGCCAAGTCATAGCGGGGGGAAAAGATACGCAGTATTTT.

V usage is TRBV7-3 and J usage is TRBJ1-2; D possibly corresponds to TRBD1 (5 bases). Trimming stripped 5 bases from V and 3 bases from J, with 16 bases between. Germline CDR1 SGHTA, CDR2 FQGTGA. There are 15 residues in the CDR3. In nucleotides, the CDR3 is TGTGCCAGCAGCCCCGGGCGGACACGTGACTATGGCTACACCTTC. Translating gives CASSPGRTRDYGYTF. Complete variable domain (other parts from reference TRBV7-3 and TRBJ1-2): GAGVSQTPSNKVTEKGKYVELRCDPISGHTALYWYRQSLGQGPEFLIYFQGTGAADDSGLPNDRFFAVRPEGSVSTLKIQRTERGDSAVYLCASSPGRTRDYGYTFGSGTRLTVV.

This clone showed up just a few times. The J gene is TRBJ1-2, the V gene TRBV28; TRBD1 agrees at 7 bases. Per germline, CDR1 MDHEN and CDR2 SYDVKM. Losses at the gene ends were 5 bases for V and 4 bases for J; bases not matched to a gene: 4. The CDR3 is 13 residues long. CDR3 coding DNA: TGTGCCAGCAGTAACAGGGGACCCTATGGCTACACCTTC. Translated, it gives CASSNRGPYGYTF.

The J gene is TRBJ1-5, the V gene TRBV30; maybe TRBD1 (6 bases). Per germline, CDR1 GTSNPN and CDR2 SVGIG (reference sequence). Trimming stripped 0 bases from V and 8 bases from J, with 11 bases between. The CDR3 consists of 13 residues. The CDR3, as DNA: TGTGCCTGGAGTGTACAGGGTTTCAAGCCCCAGCATTTT. This translates into CAWSVQGFKPQHF.

The chain uses TRBV19 and TRBJ2-1, with TRBD2 matching 9 bases. CDR3 size: 15 residues. Trimming took 8 bases from V and 7 from J; bases not matched to a gene: 12. CDR1 and CDR2 (germline): LNHDA, SQIVND (reference sequence). The DNA for the CDR3 is TGTGCCAGTGTAAGGCGGGGGGGTCTAGAAAATGAGCAGTTCTTC. Translation gives CASVRRGGLENEQFF.

The gene calls are TRBV2 and TRBJ1-2; no clear D gene. Germline V gives CDR1 SNHLY, CDR2 FYNNEI. The CDR3 is 15 amino acids. Trimming took off 1 base at V and 0 bases at J, with 9 bases between the two ends. CDR3 sequence reads: CASSEGSGPNYGYTF. As DNA, the CDR3 is TGTGCCAGCAGTGAAGGTTCAGGCCCTAACTATGGCTACACCTTC.

V is TRBV4-3 and J is TRBJ1-2; D is unclear. The germline V and J ends were trimmed by 0 bases and 4 bases, with 18 bases remaining between them. This CDR3 is built from 17 residues. The germline gives CDR1 LGHNA, CDR2 YSLEER. The CDR3 is CASSQDWAGSFIYGYTF. The DNA for the CDR3 is TGCGCCAGCAGCCAAGATTGGGCAGGATCATTCATCTATGGCTACACCTTC.

In this sample, this clone turned up once. The CDR3 bases are TGTGCCAGCAGTGAAAGGAGTAGCTCCTACGAGCAGTACTTC. Protein product: CASSERSSSYEQYF. V is TRBV6-1 and J is TRBJ2-7; no reliable D call. The V and J ends lost 2 bases and 0 bases respectively, with 8 bases between them. The germline gives CDR1 MNHNS, CDR2 SASEGT. The CDR3 has 14 residues.

V and J are TRBV14 and TRBJ1-3; TRBD1 matches 7 bases. J gave up 7 bases and V 0 bases, and 0 bases lay outside the gene matches. The CDR3 is 13 residues long. Per germline, CDR1 SGHDN and CDR2 FVKESK. The chain's CDR3 is CASSQDRGNTIYF. The CDR3 coding sequence is TGTGCCAGCAGCCAAGACAGGGGGAACACCATATATTTT.

This rearrangement joins TRBV4-3 to TRBJ2-2, with 9 bases that match TRBD2. The CDR3 has 16 amino acids. J lost 8 bases, V lost 3 bases, and 10 bases had no gene match. CDR1 and CDR2 from the germline V gene are LGHNA and YSLEER. This CDR3 is CASSQGGSGGQGELFF. The CDR3 nucleotides read TGCGCCAGCAGCCAGGGTGGTAGCGGGGGCCAGGGGGAGCTGTTTTTT.